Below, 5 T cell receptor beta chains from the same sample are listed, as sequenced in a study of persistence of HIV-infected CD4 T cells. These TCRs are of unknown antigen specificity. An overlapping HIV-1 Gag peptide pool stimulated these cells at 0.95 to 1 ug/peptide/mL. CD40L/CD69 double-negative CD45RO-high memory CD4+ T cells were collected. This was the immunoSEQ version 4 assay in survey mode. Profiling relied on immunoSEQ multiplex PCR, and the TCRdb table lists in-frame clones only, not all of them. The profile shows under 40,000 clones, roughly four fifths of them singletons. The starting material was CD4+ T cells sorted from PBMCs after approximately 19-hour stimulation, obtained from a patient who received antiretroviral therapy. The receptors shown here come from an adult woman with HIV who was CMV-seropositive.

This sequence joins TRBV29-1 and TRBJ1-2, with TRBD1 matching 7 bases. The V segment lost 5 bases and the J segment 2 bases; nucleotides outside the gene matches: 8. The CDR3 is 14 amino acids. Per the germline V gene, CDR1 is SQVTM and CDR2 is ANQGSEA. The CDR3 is CSVYDRALNYGYTF. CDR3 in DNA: TGCAGCGTTTACGACAGGGCCTTAAACTATGGCTACACCTTC.

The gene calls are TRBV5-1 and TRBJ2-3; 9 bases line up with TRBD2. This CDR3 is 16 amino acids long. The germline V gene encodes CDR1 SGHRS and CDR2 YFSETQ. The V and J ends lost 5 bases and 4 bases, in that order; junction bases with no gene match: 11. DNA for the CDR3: TGCGCCAGCAGAAGAGCGAGCTTAGCGGGGGCAGATACGCAGTATTTT. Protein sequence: CASRRASLAGADTQYF.

CDR3 protein: CASSTGTGDTGELFF. CDR3 in DNA: TGTGCCAGCAGCACAGGGACAGGGGATACCGGGGAGCTGTTTTTT. This chain links TRBV7-9 with TRBJ2-2; TRBD1 aligns across 10 bases. V lost 5 bases, J lost 5 bases, and 5 bases stayed unmatched. CDR1 and CDR2 from the germline V gene are SEHNR and FQNEAQ (reference sequence). This CDR3 has 15 amino acids.

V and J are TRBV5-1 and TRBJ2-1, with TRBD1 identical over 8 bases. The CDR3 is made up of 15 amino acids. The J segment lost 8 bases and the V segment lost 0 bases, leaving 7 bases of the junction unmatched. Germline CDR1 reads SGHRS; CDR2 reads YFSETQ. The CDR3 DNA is TGCGCCAGCAGCTTGGTATCAGGGGGCAATGATGAGCAGTTCTTC. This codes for CASSLVSGGNDEQFF.

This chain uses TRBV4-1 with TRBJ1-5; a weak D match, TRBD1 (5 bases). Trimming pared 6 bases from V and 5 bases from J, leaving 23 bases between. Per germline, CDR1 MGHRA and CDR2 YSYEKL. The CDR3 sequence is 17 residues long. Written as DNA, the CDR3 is TGCGCCAGCAGTTCCCCCGCGGGCCGGGGGATGGATCAGCCCCAGCATTTT. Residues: CASSSPAGRGMDQPQHF.